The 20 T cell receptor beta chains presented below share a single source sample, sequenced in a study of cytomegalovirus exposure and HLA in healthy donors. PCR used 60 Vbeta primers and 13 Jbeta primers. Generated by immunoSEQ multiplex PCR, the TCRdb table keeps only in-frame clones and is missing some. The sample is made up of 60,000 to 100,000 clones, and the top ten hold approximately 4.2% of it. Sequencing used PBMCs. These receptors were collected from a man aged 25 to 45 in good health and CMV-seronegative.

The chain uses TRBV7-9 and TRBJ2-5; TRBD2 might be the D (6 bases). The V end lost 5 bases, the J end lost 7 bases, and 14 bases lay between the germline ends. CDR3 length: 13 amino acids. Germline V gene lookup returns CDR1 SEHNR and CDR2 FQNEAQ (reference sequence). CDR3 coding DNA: TGTGCCAGCAGCCCCGGGGGTAGGGGGACCCAGTACTTC. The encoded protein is CASSPGGRGTQYF.

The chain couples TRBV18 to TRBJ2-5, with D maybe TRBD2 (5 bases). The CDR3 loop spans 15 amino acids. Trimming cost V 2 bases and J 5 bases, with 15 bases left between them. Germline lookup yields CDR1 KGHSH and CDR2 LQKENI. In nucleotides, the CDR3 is TGTGCCAGCTCACCAAACATCGGAGGCCAGGAGACCCAGTACTTC. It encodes CASSPNIGGQETQYF. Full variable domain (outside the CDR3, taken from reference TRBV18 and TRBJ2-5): NAGVMQNPRHLVRRRGQEARLRCSPMKGHSHVYWYRQLPEEGLKFMVYLQKENIIDESGMPKERFSAEFPKEGPSILRIQQVVRGDSAAYFCASSPNIGGQETQYFGPGTRLLVL.

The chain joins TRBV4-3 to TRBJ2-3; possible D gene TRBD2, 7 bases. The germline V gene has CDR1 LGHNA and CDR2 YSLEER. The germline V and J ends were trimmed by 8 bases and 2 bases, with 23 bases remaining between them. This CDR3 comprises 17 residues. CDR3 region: CASSQVRGSGTTDTQYF. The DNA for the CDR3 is TGCGCCAGCTCCCAAGTGAGGGGGAGCGGGACCACAGATACGCAGTATTTT.

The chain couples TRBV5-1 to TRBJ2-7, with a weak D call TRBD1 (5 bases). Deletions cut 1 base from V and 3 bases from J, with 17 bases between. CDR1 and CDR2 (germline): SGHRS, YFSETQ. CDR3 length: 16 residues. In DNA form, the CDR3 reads TGCGCCAGCAGCTTGTCCCCTGCGAGACAGCTCTACGAGCAGTACTTC. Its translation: CASSLSPARQLYEQYF.

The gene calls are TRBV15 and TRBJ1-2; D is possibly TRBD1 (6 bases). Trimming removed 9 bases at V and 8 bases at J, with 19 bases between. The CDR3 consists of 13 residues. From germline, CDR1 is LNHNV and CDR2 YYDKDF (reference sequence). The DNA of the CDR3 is TGTGCCACACGCCCGGCAGGGGATATCGGCTACACCTTC. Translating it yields CATRPAGDIGYTF.

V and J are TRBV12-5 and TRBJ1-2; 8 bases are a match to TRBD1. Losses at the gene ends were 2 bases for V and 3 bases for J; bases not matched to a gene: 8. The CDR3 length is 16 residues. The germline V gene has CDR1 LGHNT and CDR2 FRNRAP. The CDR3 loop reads CASGLRIRQGYYGYTF. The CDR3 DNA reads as TGTGCTAGTGGTTTGCGGATTAGACAGGGGTACTATGGCTACACCTTC.

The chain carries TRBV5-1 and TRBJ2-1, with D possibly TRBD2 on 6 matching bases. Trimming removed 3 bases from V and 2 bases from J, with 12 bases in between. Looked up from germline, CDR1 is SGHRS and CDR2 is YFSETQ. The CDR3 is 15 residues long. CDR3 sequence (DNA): TGCGCCAGCAGCTGGGCGGGGAACACCTACAATGAGCAGTTCTTC. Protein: CASSWAGNTYNEQFF.

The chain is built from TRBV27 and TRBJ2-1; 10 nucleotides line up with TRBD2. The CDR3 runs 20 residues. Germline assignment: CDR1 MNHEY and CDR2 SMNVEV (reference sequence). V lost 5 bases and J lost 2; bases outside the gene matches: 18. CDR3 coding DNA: TGTGCCAGCAGTCCTAACGGACAGGGCCTAGCGGGAGATCCCTACAATGAGCAGTTCTTC. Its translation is CASSPNGQGLAGDPYNEQFF.

The DNA for the CDR3 is TGTGCCAGCAGCTTAAACCCCCAGGGGGCGCCATGGGGCTACACCTTC. This encodes CASSLNPQGAPWGYTF. The rearrangement uses TRBV7-6 and TRBJ1-2; TRBD1 matches 8 bases. The ends lost 2 bases at V and 8 bases at J; junction bases unmatched: 13. Germline CDR1 is SGHVS and CDR2 is FNYEAQ. This CDR3 is built from 16 residues. Complete variable domain (other parts from reference TRBV7-6 and TRBJ1-2): GAGVSQSPRYKVTKRGQDVALRCDPISGHVSLYWYRQALGQGPEFLTYFNYEAQQDKSGLPNDRFSAERPEGSISTLTIQRTEQRDSAMYRCASSLNPQGAPWGYTFGSGTRLTVV.

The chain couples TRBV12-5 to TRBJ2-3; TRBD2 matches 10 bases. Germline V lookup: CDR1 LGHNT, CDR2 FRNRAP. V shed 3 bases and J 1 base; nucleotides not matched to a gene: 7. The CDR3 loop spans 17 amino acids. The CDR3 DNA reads TGTGCTAGTGGTTTCGAAGCGGGAGGGTACGGCACAGATACGCAGTATTTT. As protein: CASGFEAGGYGTDTQYF.

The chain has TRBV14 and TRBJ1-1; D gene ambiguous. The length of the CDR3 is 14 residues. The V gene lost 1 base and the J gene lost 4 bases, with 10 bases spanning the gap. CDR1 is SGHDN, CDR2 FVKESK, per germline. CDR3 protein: CASSQAGFGTEAFF. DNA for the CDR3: TGTGCCAGCAGCCAAGCGGGTTTCGGCACTGAAGCTTTCTTT.

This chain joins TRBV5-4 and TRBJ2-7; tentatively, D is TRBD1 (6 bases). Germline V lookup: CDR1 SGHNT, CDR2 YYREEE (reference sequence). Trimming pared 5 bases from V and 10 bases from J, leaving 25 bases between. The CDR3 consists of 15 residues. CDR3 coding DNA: TGTGCCAGCAGTAATACGTGGCCTAGAGGGGGACCCCAGTACTTC. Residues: CASSNTWPRGGPQYF. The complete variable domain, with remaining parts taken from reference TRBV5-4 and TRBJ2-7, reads ETGVTQSPTHLIKTRGQQVTLRCSSQSGHNTVSWYQQALGQGPQFIFQYYREEENGRGNFPPRFSGLQFPNYSSELNVNALELDDSALYLCASSNTWPRGGPQYFGPGTRLTVT.

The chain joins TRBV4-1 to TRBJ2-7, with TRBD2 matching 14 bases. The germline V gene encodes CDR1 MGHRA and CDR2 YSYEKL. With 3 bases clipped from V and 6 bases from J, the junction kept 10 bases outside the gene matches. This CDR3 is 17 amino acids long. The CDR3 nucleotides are TGCGCCAGCAGCCAGGGCCCGGGACTAGCGGGGGTCGCCGAGCAGTACTTC. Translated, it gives CASSQGPGLAGVAEQYF.

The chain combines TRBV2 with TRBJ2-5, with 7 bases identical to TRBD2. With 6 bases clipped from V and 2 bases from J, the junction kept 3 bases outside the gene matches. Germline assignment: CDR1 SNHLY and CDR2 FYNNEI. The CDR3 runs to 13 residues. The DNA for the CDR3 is TGTGCCAGCAGGGCTAGCGGACAAGAGACCCAGTACTTC. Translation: CASRASGQETQYF.

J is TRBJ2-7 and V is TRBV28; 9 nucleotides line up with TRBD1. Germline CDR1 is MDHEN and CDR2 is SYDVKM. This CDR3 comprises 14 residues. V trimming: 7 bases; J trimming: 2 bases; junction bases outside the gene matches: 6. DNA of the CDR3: TGTGCCAGCACCCCGACAGGGGGGACCTACGAGCAGTACTTC. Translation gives CASTPTGGTYEQYF.

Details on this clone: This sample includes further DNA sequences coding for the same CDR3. Here the CDR3 reads CASSPPGYNEQFF. CDR3 nucleotides: TGTGCCAGCTCACCTCCAGGGTACAATGAGCAGTTCTTC. The rearrangement joins TRBV18 to TRBJ2-1, with a weak D call TRBD1 (5 bases). CDR3 size: 13 residues. CDR1 and CDR2 from the germline V gene are KGHSH and LQKENI. The V gene lost 3 bases and the J gene lost 4 bases, with 7 bases spanning the gap.

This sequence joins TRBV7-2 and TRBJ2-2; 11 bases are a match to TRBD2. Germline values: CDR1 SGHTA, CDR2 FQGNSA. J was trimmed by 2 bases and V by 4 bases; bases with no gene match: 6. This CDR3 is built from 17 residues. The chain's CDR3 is CASSSPTSGVNTGELFF. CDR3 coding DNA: TGTGCCAGCAGCTCACCGACTAGCGGGGTAAACACCGGGGAGCTGTTTTTT.

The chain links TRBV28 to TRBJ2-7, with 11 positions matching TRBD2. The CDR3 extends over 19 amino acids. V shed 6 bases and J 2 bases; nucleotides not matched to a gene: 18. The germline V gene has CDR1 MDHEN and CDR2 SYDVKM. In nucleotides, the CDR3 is TGTGCCAGCAGCCCGACGAAGGGGACTAGCGGATCAATCACCTACGAGCAGTACTTC. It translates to CASSPTKGTSGSITYEQYF.

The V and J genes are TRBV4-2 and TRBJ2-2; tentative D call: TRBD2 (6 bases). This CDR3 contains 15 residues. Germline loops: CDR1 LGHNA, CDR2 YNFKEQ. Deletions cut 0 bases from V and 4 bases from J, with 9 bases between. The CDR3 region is CASSQEVGGTGELFF. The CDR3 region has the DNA TGTGCCAGCAGCCAAGAGGTGGGAGGCACCGGGGAGCTGTTTTTT.

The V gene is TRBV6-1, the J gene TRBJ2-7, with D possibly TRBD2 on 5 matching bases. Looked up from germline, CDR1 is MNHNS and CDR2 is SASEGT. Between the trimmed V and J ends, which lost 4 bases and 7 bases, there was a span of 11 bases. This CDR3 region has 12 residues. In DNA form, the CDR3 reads TGTGCCAGCAGTGCCCCGGGCGGGGAGCAGTACTTC. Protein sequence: CASSAPGGEQYF.